This T cell receptor (beta chain) was found in a study of PD-1 blockade in classical Hodgkin lymphoma. Findings and limits, study-wide: Reports described newly diagnosed patients as having lower baseline TCR diversity than healthy donors.

Only in-frame clones appear in the TCRdb table, and some are missing; sequencing was by immunoSEQ multiplex PCR. The table includes tens of thousands of clones, 94% detected once. A word on this clone: The target antigen is unknown.

Sample time point: newly diagnosed, previously untreated cHL patient sample. CDR1 SQVTM and CDR2 ANQGSEA come from the germline V gene. V lost 3 bases and J 4 bases, leaving 10 bases between the germline ends. CDR3 length: 13 amino acids. Sequenced material: peripheral blood mononuclear cells (PBMCs). The chain recombines TRBV29-1 with TRBJ2-1, with a possible D match to TRBD1 (6 bases). The clonotype was recovered from a human donor with classical Hodgkin lymphoma. In DNA, the CDR3 is TGCAGCGTTGATGGACAGATATACAATGAGCAGTTCTTC. It yields the protein CSVDGQIYNEQFF.